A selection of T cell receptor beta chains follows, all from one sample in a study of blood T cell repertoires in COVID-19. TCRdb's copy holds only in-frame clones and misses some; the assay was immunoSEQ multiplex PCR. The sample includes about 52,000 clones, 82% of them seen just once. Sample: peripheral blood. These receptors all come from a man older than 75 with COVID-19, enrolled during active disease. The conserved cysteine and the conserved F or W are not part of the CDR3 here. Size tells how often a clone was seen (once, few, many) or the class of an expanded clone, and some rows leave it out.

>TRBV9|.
ASSVQGENYGYT
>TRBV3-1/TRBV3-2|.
ASSLREGSYEQY
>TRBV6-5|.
ASSSRDKPLTGELF
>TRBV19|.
ASSHEGGPYNEQF
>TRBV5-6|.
ASSLEGSGRTDTQY
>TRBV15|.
ATSMEEGNQPQH
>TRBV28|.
ASLRPGGSSYNSPLH
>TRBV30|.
AWNWGDYGYT
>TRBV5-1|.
ASSLSGQSVAQY
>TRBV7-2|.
ASSLGFLAGVQETQY
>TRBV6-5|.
ASSYSDSGDAYGYT
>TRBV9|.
ASSGVGLAGYNEQF
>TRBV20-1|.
SATEGVAESTDTQY
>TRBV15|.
ATSGTGLLYEQY
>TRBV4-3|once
ASSLDRGRVDEQY
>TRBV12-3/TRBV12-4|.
ASSATGYYGYT
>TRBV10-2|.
ASGTVNTEAF
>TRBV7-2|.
ASSPPGSYYGYT
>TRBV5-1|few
ASSPGQGRDGYT
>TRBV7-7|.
ASSPPSGTGSNEQF